This passage covers 22 T cell receptor beta chains from one sample sequenced in a study of blood T cell repertoires in COVID-19. TCRdb's table, derived via immunoSEQ multiplex PCR, lists solely in-frame clones and lacks some. The sample contains under 130,000 clones, around 81% of which appear only once. The sequenced sample was peripheral blood. The receptors come from an elderly man with acute or convalescent COVID-19.

The gene calls are TRBV27 and TRBJ1-1; TRBD1 is a possible D gene (5 bases). CDR1 is MNHEY, CDR2 SMNVEV, per germline (reference sequence). The V and J ends lost 1 base and 5 bases respectively, with 11 bases between them. The CDR3 covers 14 residues. CDR3 sequence: CASSLFGGGTEAFF. For the CDR3, the DNA is TGTGCCAGCAGTTTATTTGGGGGAGGAACTGAAGCTTTCTTT.

The table lists this clone with a count of one. CDR3 loop: CASSPGGHEQYF. The CDR3 DNA follows: TGTGCCAGCAGCCCGGGGGGCCACGAGCAGTACTTC. The chain uses TRBV3-1 (or the pseudogene TRBV3-2) and TRBJ2-7; D might be TRBD2 (7 bases). CDR1 LGHDT and CDR2 YNNKEL come from the germline V gene (reference sequence). Trimming shortened V by 4 bases and J by 5 bases, and 9 bases separated the two germline ends. The CDR3 consists of 12 residues.

The V and J genes are TRBV27 and TRBJ2-7; no reliable D call. This CDR3 contains 15 residues. Germline V gene lookup returns CDR1 MNHEY and CDR2 SMNVEV (reference sequence). V lost 5 bases to trimming and J lost 0 bases, with 14 bases between them. CDR3 sequence (DNA): TGTGCCAGCAGTCTCACTTCTCGATTCTCCTACGAGCAGTACTTC. This gives the protein CASSLTSRFSYEQYF.

The chain is built from TRBV19 and TRBJ2-2, with 13 bases fitting TRBD2. V lost 5 bases to trimming and J lost 3 bases; unmatched junction nucleotides: 9. Germline V gene data show CDR1 as LNHDA and CDR2 as SQIVND (reference sequence). The CDR3 has 18 residues. CDR3 amino acids: CASSSGLAGVRYTGELFF. The DNA of the CDR3 is TGTGCCAGTAGTTCCGGACTAGCGGGAGTCAGGTACACCGGGGAGCTGTTTTTT.

This chain joins TRBV5-6 and TRBJ2-7, with TRBD1 identical over 9 bases. The V and J ends lost 3 bases and 7 bases, in that order; junction bases with no gene match: 17. CDR1 is SGHDT, CDR2 YYEEEE, per germline. This CDR3 is 17 amino acids long. For the CDR3, the DNA is TGTGCCAGCAGCTCCCGCCGGACAGGGGCCTCGAGGGTGGAGCAGTACTTC. This translates into CASSSRRTGASRVEQYF. The variable domain in full, with the rest retrieved from reference TRBV5-6 and TRBJ2-7, is DAGVTQSPTHLIKTRGQQVTLRCSPKSGHDTVSWYQQALGQGPQFIFQYYEEEERQRGNFPDRFSGHQFPNYSSELNVNALLLGDSALYLCASSSRRTGASRVEQYFGPGTRLTVT.

The rearrangement uses TRBV29-1 and TRBJ2-7, with D unclear. In germline, CDR1 is SQVTM, CDR2 ANQGSEA. V lost 0 bases to trimming and J lost 3 bases, with 6 bases between them. The CDR3 length is 12 residues. The CDR3 nucleotides read TGCAGCGTTGAAGATACTAACTACGAGCAGTACTTC. This translates into CSVEDTNYEQYF.

This clone was found once. The chain employs TRBV19 and TRBJ2-7; TRBD2 aligns across 8 bases. Germline-derived CDR1 and CDR2 are LNHDA and SQIVND (reference sequence). CDR3 length: 14 residues. The ends lost 5 bases at V and 0 bases at J; junction bases unmatched: 3. The CDR3 protein is CASSLTSGSYEQYF. For the CDR3, the DNA is TGTGCCAGTAGTCTTACTAGCGGCTCCTACGAGCAGTACTTC.

The J gene is TRBJ1-1, the V gene TRBV10-2, with a weak D call TRBD1 (6 bases). The CDR3 has 13 residues. V gave up 3 bases and J gave up 5 bases, with 10 bases separating them. The germline CDR1 and CDR2 sequences are WSHSY and SAAADI. The CDR3 is CASSELGGTEAFF. The CDR3 nucleotides are TGCGCCAGCAGTGAATTAGGGGGAACTGAAGCTTTCTTT.

The chain is built from TRBV5-1 and TRBJ1-2; 8 bases agree with TRBD1. This CDR3 is built from 15 residues. Per the germline V gene, CDR1 is SGHRS and CDR2 is YFSETQ. Trimming removed 3 bases from V and 3 bases from J; junction bases left unmatched: 7. The DNA for the CDR3 is TGCGCCAGCAGCTCCGGACAGGGAGGTGACTATGGCTACACCTTC. This codes for CASSSGQGGDYGYTF.

This chain joins TRBV7-3 and TRBJ2-1; 10 nucleotides match TRBD1. Per germline, CDR1 SGHTA and CDR2 FQGTGA. This CDR3 is built from 12 residues. V shed 4 bases, J shed 13 bases, and the junction held 4 bases outside the gene matches. CDR3 DNA: TGTGCCAGCAGCTGGGGGACAGGGGAACAGTTCTTC. This encodes CASSWGTGEQFF.

The rearrangement uses TRBV7-9 and TRBJ1-3, with TRBD1 matching over 7 bases. The ends lost 0 bases at V and 0 bases at J; junction bases unmatched: 5. Germline CDR1 reads SEHNR; CDR2 reads FQNEAQ (reference sequence). The CDR3 has 17 amino acids. In nucleotides, the CDR3 is TGTGCCAGCAGCTTAGCAGGGGGCTGGGGCTCTGGAAACACCATATATTTT. Its protein is CASSLAGGWGSGNTIYF.

The chain employs TRBV28 and TRBJ1-5, with 9 bases aligning to TRBD1. CDR1 MDHEN and CDR2 SYDVKM come from the germline V gene. Trimming removed 5 bases from V and 4 bases from J; junction bases left unmatched: 6. This CDR3 has 15 amino acids. The CDR3 is CASSPPTGGNQPQHF. As DNA, the CDR3 is TGTGCCAGCAGTCCTCCGACAGGGGGTAATCAGCCCCAGCATTTT.

Only one count was recorded for this clone. The chain is built from TRBV7-9 and TRBJ2-1; 14 bases are shared with TRBD2. V dropped 5 bases and J dropped 0; count of bases not matched to a gene: 9. This CDR3 has 19 amino acids. Germline V gene data show CDR1 as SEHNR and CDR2 as FQNEAQ (reference sequence). CDR3 amino acids: CASSLRYGTSGSSYNEQFF. The CDR3 nucleotides read TGTGCCAGCAGCCTGCGATACGGGACTAGCGGGAGCTCCTACAATGAGCAGTTCTTC.

The genes are TRBV28 and TRBJ1-4; TRBD1 aligns across 7 bases. From germline, CDR1 is MDHEN and CDR2 SYDVKM. The CDR3 length is 14 residues. The V segment lost 7 bases and the J segment 3 bases; nucleotides outside the gene matches: 5. As DNA, the CDR3 is TGTGCCAGCAATAGACAGGGTTCTAATGAAAAACTGTTTTTT. It yields the protein CASNRQGSNEKLFF.

This clone was seen only once. The chain employs TRBV27 and TRBJ1-6, with 7 positions matching TRBD1. J gave up 5 bases and V 6 bases, and 7 bases lay outside the gene matches. This CDR3 has 15 residues. Germline lookup yields CDR1 MNHEY and CDR2 SMNVEV (reference sequence). Written as DNA, the CDR3 is TGTGCCAGCAGCCTACGACAGGGAAATAATTCACCCCTCCACTTT. Translating it yields CASSLRQGNNSPLHF.

The chain employs TRBV11-2 and TRBJ2-7; 8 bases are shared with TRBD1. The CDR3 extends over 18 amino acids. CDR1 and CDR2 (germline): SGHAT, FQNNGV. With V trimmed by 1 base and J by 0 bases, 11 bases remained unmatched. The CDR3 nucleotides are TGTGCCAGCAGCTTAGGGGGTCTGGGACAGGTAGGCTCCTACGAGCAGTACTTC. Translation gives CASSLGGLGQVGSYEQYF.

The genes are TRBV19 and TRBJ1-3, with no clear D. Trimming took off 8 bases at V and 0 bases at J, with 14 bases between the two ends. Germline V lookup: CDR1 LNHDA, CDR2 SQIVND (reference sequence). This CDR3 is 15 amino acids long. For the CDR3, the DNA is TGTGCCAGTGGAGGTGGAGGGAACTCTGGAAACACCATATATTTT. Translation gives CASGGGGNSGNTIYF.

This clone was detected only a few times. The rearrangement links TRBV30 to TRBJ2-5, with D possibly being TRBD2 (6 bases). The CDR3 totals 13 residues. Germline CDR1 GTSNPN, CDR2 SVGIG (reference sequence). V was trimmed by 4 bases and J by 6 bases, leaving 15 bases between them. CDR3 DNA sequence: TGTGCCTGGAACGGACTATCAGGGAAGACCCAGTACTTC. It specifies CAWNGLSGKTQYF.

The genes are TRBV11-2 and TRBJ1-3; 7 nucleotides line up with TRBD1. The junction had 9 bases not matched to a gene; V was cut back by 1 base and J by 0 bases. Per germline, CDR1 SGHAT and CDR2 FQNNGV. The CDR3 loop spans 18 amino acids. The CDR3 DNA follows: TGTGCCAGCAGCTTAGCATTGGGACAGACTCACTCTGGAAACACCATATATTTT. It codes for CASSLALGQTHSGNTIYF.

J is TRBJ1-1 and V is TRBV29-1, with D maybe TRBD1 (6 bases). The CDR3 totals 13 residues. V lost 6 bases and J 1 base, leaving 12 bases between the germline ends. Germline CDR1 SQVTM, CDR2 ANQGSEA. CDR3 nucleotides: TGCAGCGTGGAAACAGGGTCGAACACTGAAGCTTTCTTT. It yields the protein CSVETGSNTEAFF.

This clone has at least ten counts. The chain employs TRBV4-1 and TRBJ1-2; D uncertain. Deletions cut 6 bases from V and 8 bases from J, with 16 bases between. Germline CDR1 reads MGHRA; CDR2 reads YSYEKL. The CDR3 spans 13 residues. This chain's CDR3 is CASSRSEARGYTF. CDR3 coding DNA: TGCGCCAGCAGTCGCAGTGAAGCCAGGGGCTACACCTTC.

V and J are TRBV10-3 and TRBJ2-7, with TRBD1 identical over 7 bases. The germline gives CDR1 ENHRY, CDR2 SYGVKD. This CDR3 has 14 amino acids. V shed 3 bases and J 6 bases; nucleotides not matched to a gene: 8. CDR3 loop: CAISDKPEGAEQYF. CDR3 coding DNA: TGTGCCATCAGTGACAAGCCAGAGGGGGCCGAGCAGTACTTC.